Its frequency marks the clone carrying this TCR beta chain as medium-sized. Its antigen is still unknown. The sample is drawn from a study of T cells expressing NK-cell markers. General study results and limits: The same clonotypes also predominated in the CD3+CD56-NKG2C+ fraction of several donors.

CDR3 length: 13 amino acids. Germline V gene data show CDR1 as ENHRY and CDR2 as SYGVKD. TCR beta cDNA was generated via 5'RACE template switching incorporating UMIs. TCRdb re-called the 5' RACE reads and catalogs CDR3 proteins one per entry, DNA excluded. The sample includes thousands of distinct CDR3 sequences. Sequences were obtained from blood T cells: a sorted CD56 or NKG2C T cell subset, CD4+ or CD8+ T cells, or bulk PBMC T cells (not recorded which). The rearrangement uses TRBV10-3 and TRBJ2-7; TCRdb designates TRBD2, a call that cannot be tested without DNA. This sequence was found in a man aged 18 to 30 in good health. The CDR3 sequence: CAISQGVPGEQYF.